This T cell receptor beta chain emerged from a study of spatial heterogeneity in lung cancer. Across the study: Compared with alpha-chain sequences, beta-chain sequences were consistently detected in greater numbers.

TCR cDNA molecules each carried a unique molecular identifier. From the 5' RACE reads, TCRdb called clonotypes with MiXCR, one entry per CDR3 protein. The sample consists of about 8,100 distinct CDR3 sequences, approximately 12% of them appearing once. Noted time point: sample taken at primary tumor resection. Samples were donated by 72 untreated early-stage non-small cell lung cancer patients. In each case, whole RNA from tumor, nontumor lung or frozen PBMC was sequenced unsorted. Findings and limits, study-wide: Counts of expanded alpha and beta TCRs within tumors tracked the tumor nonsynonymous mutation count.

This clonotype was observed many times. No antigen is known for it. The source of this sequence is a male donor with early-stage non-small cell lung cancer. The material sequenced was lung tumor tissue, taken at surgery.

This chain's CDR3 is CASSPGTSGSGEQFF. The CDR3 DNA sequence: TGTGCCAGCAGCCCCGGGACTAGCGGGAGTGGTGAGCAGTTCTTC. V is TRBV9 and J is TRBJ2-1; 14 bases align to TRBD2. CDR3 length: 15 residues. The junction had 6 bases not matched to a gene; V was cut back by 4 bases and J by 9 bases. The germline gives CDR1 SGDLS, CDR2 YYNGEE.